The rows below give T cell receptor beta chains drawn from one sample of a study of T cell repertoires in cytomegalovirus infection. TCRdb used MiXCR to reprocess the reads, holding one entry per CDR3 protein. The sample holds about 490,000 distinct CDR3 sequences; around 27% are singletons and the top ten take approximately 13%. The sequenced sample was PBMCs. Receptors originate from a human donor in good health (CMV status not recorded). Some clones in this sample may be carry-over from other donors' samples. Each CDR3 is given with its conserved first and last residue. D genes are given only for firm matches. The size field is filled for only some rows; it gives once, few, many or a size class.

NA	TRBJ2-5	TRBV11-2	NA	14	CASNRGAPDGTQYF	TGTGCCAGCAACCGGGGGGCCCCCGACGGGACCCAGTACTTC
NA	TRBJ1-3	TRBV20-1	few	15	CSARDPVQGGNTIYF	TGCAGTGCTAGAGATCCGGTCCAGGGAGGAAACACCATATATTTT
NA	TRBJ2-1	TRBV12-3/TRBV12-4	NA	14	CASGEPGPNNEQFF	TGTGCCAGCGGCGAACCGGGACCTAACAATGAGCAGTTCTTC
NA	TRBJ1-1	TRBV7-9	few	13	CASSRDMGTEAFF	TGTGCCAGCAGCCGGGACATGGGCACTGAAGCTTTCTTT
TRBD1	TRBJ1-2	TRBV19	NA	16	CASAIGQAGGNYGYTF	TGTGCCAGTGCTATAGGACAGGCTGGGGGAAACTATGGCTACACCTTC
NA	TRBJ2-1	TRBV12-3/TRBV12-4	NA	12	CASSFLNNEQFF	TGTGCCAGCAGTTTTCTGAACAATGAGCAGTTCTTC
TRBD1	TRBJ1-5	TRBV20-1	NA	15	CSAGGGQGSNQPQHF	TGCAGTGCTGGCGGCGGACAGGGCAGCAATCAGCCCCAGCATTTT
TRBD1	TRBJ1-2	TRBV29-1	NA	14	CSVVPGQGSYGYTF	TGCAGCGTGGTACCGGGACAGGGTAGCTATGGCTACACCTTC
NA	TRBJ2-7	TRBV3-1	NA	13	CASSRTASYEQYF	TGTGCCAGCAGCCGGACAGCATCCTACGAGCAGTACTTC
NA	TRBJ1-5	TRBV6-5	few	16	CASSSDGVHSNQPQHF	TGTGCCAGCAGCAGCGATGGGGTCCATAGCAATCAGCCCCAGCATTTT
NA	TRBJ1-2	TRBV18	NA	14	CASSPGPPNYGYTF	TGTGCCAGCTCACCGGGACCTCCTAACTATGGCTACACCTTC
NA	TRBJ2-2	TRBV6-2/TRBV6-3	NA	17	CASSYSRGRANAGELFF	TGTGCCAGCAGTTACTCGAGGGGGAGGGCGAACGCCGGGGAGCTGTTTTTT
TRBD2	TRBJ2-3	TRBV7-2	NA	17	CASSFGGRALRTDTQYF	TGTGCCAGCAGCTTTGGCGGGAGGGCCCTCCGGACAGATACGCAGTATTTT
NA	TRBJ1-6	TRBV6-5	few	15	CASRQDGKYNSPLHF	TGTGCCAGCAGACAGGACGGCAAATATAATTCACCCCTCCACTTT
NA	TRBJ2-5	TRBV18	NA	15	CASSPPSIAGETQYF	TGTGCCAGCTCACCACCTTCGATCGCGGGGGAGACCCAGTACTTC
NA	TRBJ1-1	TRBV19	NA	16	CASSSPRGPGDTEAFF	TGTGCCAGTAGTTCCCCTCGAGGCCCCGGGGACACTGAAGCTTTCTTT
TRBD1	TRBJ1-6	TRBV30	NA	13	CAWSGQGDSPLHF	TGTGCCTGGAGTGGACAGGGTGATTCACCCCTCCACTTT